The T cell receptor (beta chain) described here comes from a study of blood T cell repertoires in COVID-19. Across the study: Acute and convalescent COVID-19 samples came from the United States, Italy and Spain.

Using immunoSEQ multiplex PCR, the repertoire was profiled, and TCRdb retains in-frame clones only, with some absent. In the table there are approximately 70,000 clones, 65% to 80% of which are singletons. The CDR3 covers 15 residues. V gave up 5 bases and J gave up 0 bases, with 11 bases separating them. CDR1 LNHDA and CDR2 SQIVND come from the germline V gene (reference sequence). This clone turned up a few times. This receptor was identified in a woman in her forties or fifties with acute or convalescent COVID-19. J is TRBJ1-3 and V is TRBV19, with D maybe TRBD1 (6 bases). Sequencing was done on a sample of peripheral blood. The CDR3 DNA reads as TGTGCCAGTAGTCCCGGACAGCTCTCTGGAAACACCATATATTTT. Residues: CASSPGQLSGNTIYF.